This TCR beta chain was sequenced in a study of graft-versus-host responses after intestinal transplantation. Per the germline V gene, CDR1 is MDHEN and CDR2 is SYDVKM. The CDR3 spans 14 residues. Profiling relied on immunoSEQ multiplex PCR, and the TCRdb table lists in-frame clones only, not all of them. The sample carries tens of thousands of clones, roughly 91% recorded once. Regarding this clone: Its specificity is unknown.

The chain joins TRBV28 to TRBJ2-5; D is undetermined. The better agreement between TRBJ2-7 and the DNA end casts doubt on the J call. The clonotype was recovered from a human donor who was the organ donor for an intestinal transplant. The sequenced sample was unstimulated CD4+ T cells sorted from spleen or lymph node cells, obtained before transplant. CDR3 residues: CASKEWTVSYEQYF. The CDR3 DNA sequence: TGTGCCAGCAAAGAATGGACGGTTTCCTACGAGCAGTACTTC.